The following is a T cell receptor beta chain sequence with its context. Primers: 60 Vbeta forward and 13 Jbeta reverse. TCRdb's copy holds only in-frame clones and misses some; the assay was immunoSEQ multiplex PCR. The table shows under 200,000 clones, with around 75% occurring only once. This entry belongs to a study of cytomegalovirus exposure and HLA in healthy donors. The receptor comes from a human donor in good health. Sequenced: PBMCs.

The CDR3 nucleotides read TGTGCCAGCAGCTTGGCGGCAGATAAAAGAGGTACGCAGTATTTT. Its protein product is CASSLAADKRGTQYF. The chain joins TRBV5-4 to TRBJ2-3, with D uncertain. This CDR3 comprises 15 residues. Trimming removed 0 bases at V and 8 bases at J, with 16 bases between. Germline CDR1 reads SGHNT; CDR2 reads YYREEE (reference sequence).